This T cell receptor beta chain appears in the sequencing data of a study of blood T cell repertoires in COVID-19. On the study more broadly: The samples span acute and convalescent COVID-19 from the United States, Italy and Spain. Sources were T cells, B-cell-depleted T cells, or PBMCs; the material itself was cDNA or gDNA.

The germline gives CDR1 SGHVS, CDR2 FQNEAQ. CDR3 length equals 15 residues. V trimming: 5 bases; J trimming: 6 bases; junction bases outside the gene matches: 8. Seattle participants joined during active infection and were tracked over time. In the original processing: Researchers report that nucleated cell counts were estimated from reference gene primer amplification. Data came from immunoSEQ multiplex PCR; TCRdb stores just in-frame clones and leaves some out. The D gene and trimming were derived from the DNA, and the V and J assignments and clone size from that table. The table lists 250,000 to 350,000 clones, around 90% of them singletons.

V is TRBV7-8 and J is TRBJ1-4, with 8 bases fitting TRBD1. The sequenced sample was peripheral blood. This TCR was recovered from a woman aged 50 to 60 with COVID-19, enrolled during active disease. The CDR3 protein is CASSPPRTGYEKLFF. The CDR3 bases are TGTGCCAGCAGCCCACCGAGGACAGGGTATGAAAAACTGTTTTTT.